The sequence of this TCR beta chain was determined in a study of cytomegalovirus exposure and HLA in healthy donors. Turning to the study itself: HLA-typed donors were the source of tens of millions of unique TCRs, which an early data release held. Findings and limits, study-wide: Of the V segments, some could not be distinguished, including TRBV6-2 and TRBV6-3, and were excluded. What a later analysis reportedly showed was that an Asian-associated ancestry cluster had fewer N-insertions than the 666-donor mean.

This CDR3 region has 16 residues. Trimming left V 0 bases short and J 7 bases short, with 18 bases between. Per the germline V gene, CDR1 is SGHNT and CDR2 is YYREEE (reference sequence). Concerning this clone itself: Its matching antigen is unknown.

This PCR relied on a set of 60 Vbeta primers and 13 Jbeta primers. Here immunoSEQ multiplex PCR was the method, and the copy in TCRdb shows in-frame clones only, minus some. Of approximately 220,000 clones listed, approximately 80% are singletons. Those who donated were healthy bone marrow donors. The V and J genes are TRBV5-4 and TRBJ2-3, with D possibly matching TRBD2 (5 bases). This receptor was identified in a girl aged 10 to 17 in good health and CMV-seronegative. The sample consisted of PBMCs. CDR3 sequence (DNA): TGTGCCAGCAGCTTGGGGCTTACTAGAGAAGGGAATACGCAGTATTTT. Translation: CASSLGLTREGNTQYF.